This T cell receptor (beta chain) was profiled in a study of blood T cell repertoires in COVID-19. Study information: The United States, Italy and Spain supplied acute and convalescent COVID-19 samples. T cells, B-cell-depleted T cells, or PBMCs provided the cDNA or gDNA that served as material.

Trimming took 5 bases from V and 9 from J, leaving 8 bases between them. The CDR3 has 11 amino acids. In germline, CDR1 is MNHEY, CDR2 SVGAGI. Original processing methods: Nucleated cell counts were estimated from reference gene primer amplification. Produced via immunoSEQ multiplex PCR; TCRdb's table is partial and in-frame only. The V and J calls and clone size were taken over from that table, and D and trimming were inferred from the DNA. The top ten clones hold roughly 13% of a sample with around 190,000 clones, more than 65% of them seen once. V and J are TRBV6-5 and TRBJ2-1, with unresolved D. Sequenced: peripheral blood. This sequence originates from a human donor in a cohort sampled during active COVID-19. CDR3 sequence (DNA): TGTGCCAGCAGTCTGTTCGGTGAGCAGTTCTTC. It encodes CASSLFGEQFF.